This passage covers 2 T cell receptor beta chains from one sample sequenced in a study of T cells after yellow fever vaccination. TCRdb processed the 5' RACE reads anew with MiXCR; each CDR3 protein has one entry. This sample yields 400,000 to 450,000 distinct CDR3 sequences, of which around 20% are seen a single time; about a sixth belongs to the top ten. Sequences were derived from PBMCs, sampled before the yellow fever booster vaccination. These receptors were taken from a man younger than 35 who received the YFV17D yellow fever vaccine.

The chain carries TRBV4-1 and TRBJ2-1; 9 bases fit TRBD2. The CDR3 length is 15 residues. The V gene end was trimmed by 0 bases and the J gene end by 7 bases; junction bases not matched to a gene: 4. The germline V gene has CDR1 MGHRA and CDR2 YSYEKL. CDR3 bases: TGCGCCAGCAGCCAAGAGCGGGGGGGGTCAAATGAGCAGTTCTTC. Its protein product is CASSQERGGSNEQFF.

This clonotype was seen a few times. CDR3 residues: CASTGLSYEQYV. The CDR3 nucleotides are TGTGCCAGCACCGGACTATCCTACGAGCAGTACGTC. The V call is TRBV2, the J call TRBJ2-7, with D possibly TRBD2 on 6 matching bases. V was trimmed by 7 bases and J by 1 base, leaving 8 bases between them. There are 12 residues in the CDR3. Germline lookup yields CDR1 SNHLY and CDR2 FYNNEI.